These T cell receptor beta chains were read from a single sample in a study of technical replicates of blood from a handful of donors. Produced via immunoSEQ multiplex PCR; TCRdb's table is partial and in-frame only. The data show tens of thousands of clones, about nine tenths seen once. Sequencing used T cells isolated from PBMCs. These TCRs come from a human donor in good health. Some clones in this sample may be carry-over from other donors' samples. The CDR3 runs from the conserved cysteine through the conserved F or W. D genes are given only for firm matches. Not every row has a clone size; where given, it reads once, few, many or a size class.

>TRBV29-1|TRBJ2-7|once|-
CSVGTISVEQYF
TGCAGCGTTGGGACTATTTCTGTCGAGCAGTACTTC
>TRBV7-9|TRBJ1-1|few|-
CASSPTLGRAIEAFF
TGTGCCAGCAGCCCAACTCTAGGCCGTGCCATTGAAGCTTTCTTT
>TRBV21-1|TRBJ2-7|-|-
CASSTRSSGTGDFEEPKNGYEQYF
TGTGCCAGCAGCACGCGAAGCTCCGGGACAGGGGATTTCGAGGAGCCCAAGAACGGCTACGAGCAGTACTTC
>TRBV21-1|TRBJ2-7|-|-
CASSDRGARYEQYF
TGTGCCAGCAGTGACAGGGGAGCCCGCTACGAGCAGTACTTC
>TRBV10-2|TRBJ1-3|few|-
CASSEGVSGNTIYF
TGCGCCAGCAGTGAAGGGGTCTCTGGAAACACCATATATTTT
>TRBV15|TRBJ1-3|-|-
CATSATLDTIYF
TGTGCCACCAGCGCCACTCTGGACACCATATATTTT
>TRBV7-9|TRBJ1-2|-|TRBD1
CASSLQGAGGYTF
TGTGCCAGCAGCTTACAGGGGGCGGGTGGCTACACCTTC
>TRBV11-2|TRBJ2-1|-|TRBD2
CASSLFLAGSSYNEQFF
TGTGCCAGCAGCTTATTTCTAGCGGGAAGCTCCTACAATGAGCAGTTCTTC
>TRBV5-1|TRBJ2-7|-|-
CASSLQGPAYEQYF
TGCGCCAGCAGCTTACAGGGACCAGCCTACGAGCAGTACTTC
>TRBV19|TRBJ2-7|-|-
CASSIGSGPYEQYF
TGTGCCAGTAGTATTGGTAGCGGCCCCTACGAGCAGTACTTC
>TRBV5-4|TRBJ2-5|-|TRBD1
CASSLRGGLNRETQYF
TGTGCCAGCAGCTTGAGAGGGGGCCTAAATAGGGAGACCCAGTACTTC
>TRBV11-3|TRBJ2-7|-|TRBD1
CASSLRQGNYEQYF
TGTGCCAGCAGCTTAAGACAGGGAAACTACGAGCAGTACTTC
>TRBV5-4|TRBJ2-7|-|-
CASSSFYEQYF
TGTGCCAGCAGCTCGTTCTACGAGCAGTACTTC
>TRBV2|TRBJ2-3|-|TRBD2
CASSVAGVGDTQYF
TGTGCCAGCAGTGTCGCGGGAGTGGGAGATACGCAGTATTTT
>TRBV6-1|TRBJ2-2|few|-
CASSEVGVGRGTGELFF
TGTGCCAGCAGTGAAGTCGGAGTGGGGCGAGGCACCGGGGAGCTGTTTTTT
>TRBV6-6|TRBJ1-1|-|-
CASSFQDRNTEAFF
TGTGCCAGCAGTTTCCAGGACAGGAACACTGAAGCTTTCTTT
>TRBV5-4|TRBJ2-7|-|-
CASSSNSGQTEQYF
TGTGCCAGCAGCTCAAATTCCGGACAGACCGAGCAGTACTTC
>TRBV5-4|TRBJ2-6|few|-
CASSGGTASSGANVLTF
TGTGCCAGCAGCGGCGGGACGGCCAGCTCTGGGGCCAACGTCCTGACTTTC
>TRBV5-1|TRBJ1-1|-|-
CASSLEQYTEAFF
TGCGCCAGCAGCTTGGAACAGTACACTGAAGCTTTCTTT
>TRBV19|TRBJ1-2|-|-
CASSIGWRGTRTYGYTF
TGTGCCAGTAGTATTGGGTGGCGGGGGACGAGAACATATGGCTACACCTTC
>TRBV27|TRBJ2-3|-|-
CASSWGTKLSTDTQYF
TGTGCCAGCAGTTGGGGGACAAAGCTTAGCACAGATACGCAGTATTTT
>TRBV19|TRBJ2-1|-|TRBD2
CASSIGPGRDEQFF
TGTGCCAGTAGTATCGGGCCTGGGAGGGATGAGCAGTTCTTC
>TRBV10-1|TRBJ2-7|-|TRBD1
CASTRRTGFPGLRLSYEQYF
TGCGCCAGCACCAGACGGACAGGGTTCCCAGGACTCAGGCTCTCCTACGAGCAGTACTTC
>TRBV19|TRBJ1-1|-|-
CASSIPPGNTEAFF
TGTGCCAGTAGTATACCCCCCGGGAACACTGAAGCTTTCTTT
>TRBV28|TRBJ2-7|-|TRBD2
CASSSGGLAENTYEQYF
TGTGCCAGCAGTTCGGGGGGACTAGCGGAAAACACCTACGAGCAGTACTTC
>TRBV4-2|TRBJ1-2|once|-
CASSQELFFDSTYGYTF
TGTGCCAGCAGCCAAGAGTTATTCTTTGACTCAACCTATGGCTACACCTTC
>TRBV7-9|TRBJ1-3|-|-
CASSPQGGGNTIYF
TGTGCCAGCAGCCCTCAGGGTGGAGGAAACACCATATATTTT
>TRBV6-5|TRBJ1-2|-|TRBD1
CASSYSRDRAYYGYTF
TGTGCCAGCAGTTATTCCCGGGACAGAGCCTACTATGGCTACACCTTC
>TRBV6-5|TRBJ2-7|-|TRBD1
CASSYEQGPYEQYF
TGTGCCAGCAGTTACGAACAGGGGCCCTACGAGCAGTACTTC
>TRBV5-1|TRBJ1-6|-|-
CASSLGHNDSPLHF
TGCGCCAGCAGCTTGGGTCACAATGATTCACCCCTCCACTTT